Listed below are T cell receptor beta chains from one sample, sequenced in a study of identical twins. TCRdb fed the 5' RACE reads into MiXCR, producing one record per CDR3 protein. The sample includes 1.5 million to 2 million distinct CDR3 sequences, roughly 35% of them seen just once. The sample taken for sequencing was cord blood. The receptors were gathered from a newborn girl in good health. The CDR3 runs from the conserved cysteine through the conserved F or W. D genes are given only for firm matches. Size is omitted from some rows. Given values are once, few, many or a class for expanded clones.

D,V,size,J,DNA,CDR3
TRBD1,TRBV27,few,TRBJ2-7,TGTGCCAGCAGTTTATCTCCCGGGACAGGGGGCACAAGAGAGAGGGAGCAGTACTTC,CASSLSPGTGGTREREQYF
TRBD2,TRBV4-2,few,TRBJ2-1,TGTGCCAGCAGCCAATCTCGGGGGGAAGGGACCTACAATGAGCAGTTCTTC,CASSQSRGEGTYNEQFF
TRBD1,TRBV4-2,-,TRBJ1-4,TGTGCCAGCAGCTCTTCCAAACAGGGGGTAGGGGAAAAACTGTTTTTT,CASSSSKQGVGEKLFF
-,TRBV5-1,many,TRBJ2-1,TGCGCCAGCAGCTTGGGGGCCTCCGTCCCTCGGCTCAATGAGCAGTTCTTC,CASSLGASVPRLNEQFF
TRBD1,TRBV27,-,TRBJ1-1,TGTGCCAGCAGTCCCGACAGGGTGGCGAACACTGAAGCTTTCTTT,CASSPDRVANTEAFF
TRBD2,TRBV12-3/TRBV12-4,-,TRBJ2-7,TGTGCCAGCTTACTAGCGGGGGTTTACAATGAGCAGTACTTC,CASLLAGVYNEQYF
-,TRBV20-1,few,TRBJ1-1,TGCAGTGCTAAGGTTGGTCACCCGAACACTGAAGCTTTCTTT,CSAKVGHPNTEAFF
-,TRBV20-1,-,TRBJ1-1,TGCAGTGCTAGGGGGGTCACTGAAGCTTTCTTT,CSARGVTEAFF
-,TRBV3-1,few,TRBJ2-3,TGTGCCAGCAGCCTCAGAGGTGCGCAGCAAGATACGCAGTATTTT,CASSLRGAQQDTQYF
-,TRBV7-9,-,TRBJ2-1,TGTGCCAGCAGCTTAGTCTGGGCCTACAATGAGCAGTTCTTC,CASSLVWAYNEQFF
-,TRBV20-1,-,TRBJ2-5,TGCAGTGCTAGGGCACTGGAAGAGACCCAGTACTTC,CSARALEETQYF
TRBD2,TRBV20-1,-,TRBJ2-3,TGCAGTGTTGGTAGCGGGAGGGCCTACACAGATACGCAGTATTTT,CSVGSGRAYTDTQYF
TRBD2,TRBV28,few,TRBJ2-7,TGTGCCAGCAGTCCTGGACTAGCGGGAGGGCCTGGGGAGCAGTACTTC,CASSPGLAGGPGEQYF
TRBD2,TRBV12-3/TRBV12-4,-,TRBJ2-2,TGTGCCAGCAGTTTTCTTCTAGCGGGGGGAAACACCGGGGAGCTGTTTTTT,CASSFLLAGGNTGELFF
-,TRBV2,few,TRBJ1-2,TGTGCCGGTACAGGGACCCTCTATGGCTACACCTTC,CAGTGTLYGYTF
TRBD1,TRBV2,-,TRBJ2-2,TGTGCCAGCGGAGAGCGTAGGGGGCAAAGGGAGCTGTTTTTT,CASGERRGQRELFF
-,TRBV20-1,few,TRBJ2-7,TGCAGTGCTAGAGATCTTTCCCGTCGGGAGCAGTACTTC,CSARDLSRREQYF
TRBD1,TRBV5-5,-,TRBJ1-5,TGTGCCAGCAGCTCCGGACAGGGGAGGAGCAATCAGCCCCAGCATTTT,CASSSGQGRSNQPQHF
-,TRBV5-8,-,TRBJ1-5,TGTGCCAGCAGCTTGTCAGGAGAGAGATTCCAGCCCCAGCATTTT,CASSLSGERFQPQHF
-,TRBV30,-,TRBJ1-5,TGTGCCTGGAGTGAGGCCCTCGGGTTGGGCAATCAGCCCCAGCATTTT,CAWSEALGLGNQPQHF
-,TRBV12-3/TRBV12-4,-,TRBJ1-2,TGTGCCAGCAGTTTAGACGCCAACTATGGCCACACCTTC,CASSLDANYGHTF
-,TRBV5-1,-,TRBJ2-5,TGCGCCAGCAGCTCCGACAGCTTTTTCCGTCTTTACCAAGAGACCCAGTACTTC,CASSSDSFFRLYQETQYF
-,TRBV29-1,-,TRBJ1-2,TGCAGCGTTGAAGATCACAACCCCGGGGGCGGCTACACCTTC,CSVEDHNPGGGYTF
TRBD2,TRBV2,once,TRBJ2-1,TGTGCCAGCAGCCCTGCCTTAGCGGGTAGCTCCTACAATGAGCAGTTCTTC,CASSPALAGSSYNEQFF
-,TRBV9,-,TRBJ2-7,TGTGCCAGCAGCGTAGCTACGGGGCGGGTCCCATACGAGCAGTACTTC,CASSVATGRVPYEQYF
TRBD2,TRBV19,-,TRBJ2-3,TGTGCCAGTAGTATGGTAGCGGGGGCCTCAGATACGCAGTATTTT,CASSMVAGASDTQYF
-,TRBV7-6,-,TRBJ2-3,TGTGCCAGCAGCCCCCTCCGGGGTGATACGCAGTATTTT,CASSPLRGDTQYF
TRBD1,TRBV28,-,TRBJ2-7,TGTGCCAGCAGTGCCTTCCCGGGACAGGGACCCTACGAGCAGTACTTC,CASSAFPGQGPYEQYF
-,TRBV4-1,-,TRBJ1-1,TGCGCCAGCAGCCGATCCGGGACACCGGGGGCTGAAGCTTTCTTT,CASSRSGTPGAEAFF
-,TRBV6-5,-,TRBJ2-5,TGTGCCAGCAGTCGGTCTAGATGGTCCCAAGAGACCCAGTACTTC,CASSRSRWSQETQYF
-,TRBV6-6,few,TRBJ1-2,TGTGCCACCGATTCTACAGCCGCAGGCTACACCTTC,CATDSTAAGYTF
-,TRBV27,-,TRBJ1-1,TGTGCCAGCAGACGGACAGCCAGCCGAGGGAACACTGAAGCTTTCTTT,CASRRTASRGNTEAFF
-,TRBV4-1,-,TRBJ1-1,TGCGTCAGCAGCCCGGGCAGGGGTCCAGCTTTCTTT,CVSSPGRGPAFF
-,TRBV27,many,TRBJ2-3,TGTGCCAGCAGATCCTCTAGCACAGATACGCAGTATTTT,CASRSSSTDTQYF
-,TRBV2,few,TRBJ2-3,TGTGCCAGCAGTGACCAGGGACCTCGCACAGATACGCAGTATTTT,CASSDQGPRTDTQYF
-,TRBV29-1,many,TRBJ1-1,TGCAGCGTTGAAGGCAGGATGAACACTGAAGCTTTCTTT,CSVEGRMNTEAFF
-,TRBV25-1,many,TRBJ1-5,TGTGCCAGCAGTGAATCGGGGAATCAGCCCCAGCATTTT,CASSESGNQPQHF
-,TRBV7-2,-,TRBJ2-5,TGTGCCTGCAGCTTATTTGGCGAAGAGACCCAGTACTTC,CACSLFGEETQYF
TRBD2,TRBV20-1,few,TRBJ2-1,TGCAGTGCTAGAGATCTGAGGGAGCGGGGATGGCGGGAGCAGTTCTTC,CSARDLRERGWREQFF
-,TRBV12-3/TRBV12-4,-,TRBJ2-7,TGTGCCAGCGGTGGGCTCTACGAGCAGTACTTC,CASGGLYEQYF
TRBD2,TRBV20-1,-,TRBJ2-3,TGCAGTGCTAGCCCCCCTAGCGGATTCCACACAGATACGCAGGATTTT,CSASPPSGFHTDTQDF
TRBD1,TRBV7-8,-,TRBJ2-7,TGTGCCAGCAGCAAGGACAGGGGGCGGTACGAGCAGTACTTC,CASSKDRGRYEQYF
TRBD1,TRBV12-3/TRBV12-4,-,TRBJ1-5,TGTGCCACGGGGGAGGGGGCGGAACAGCCCCAGCATTTT,CATGEGAEQPQHF
-,TRBV4-1,few,TRBJ1-2,TGCGCCAGCAGCCAAGGCGGTGGGCAGTCGGCCTATGGCTACACCTTC,CASSQGGGQSAYGYTF
-,TRBV15,few,TRBJ2-7,TGTGCCACCAGCAGAGATCTTCAGACCTACGAGCAGTACTTC,CATSRDLQTYEQYF
TRBD2,TRBV4-2,many,TRBJ2-1,TGTGCCAGCAGCCCGGGACTAGCAGTAAGCAATGAGCAGTTCTTC,CASSPGLAVSNEQFF
TRBD2,TRBV12-3/TRBV12-4,-,TRBJ2-3,TGTGCCATCATTGAACTAGCGCCTAGCACAGATACGCAGTATTTT,CAIIELAPSTDTQYF
-,TRBV20-1,few,TRBJ2-1,TGCAGTGCTAGAGGAGTTCGCTACAATGAGCAGTTCTTC,CSARGVRYNEQFF
-,TRBV4-1,many,TRBJ2-4,TGCGCCAGCAGCCGAGGCTGGGACACTAAAAACATTCAGTACTTC,CASSRGWDTKNIQYF
TRBD1,TRBV28,-,TRBJ2-1,TGTGCCAGCAGTCCCCAGGGGGCTCGTAATAATGAGCAGTTCTTC,CASSPQGARNNEQFF